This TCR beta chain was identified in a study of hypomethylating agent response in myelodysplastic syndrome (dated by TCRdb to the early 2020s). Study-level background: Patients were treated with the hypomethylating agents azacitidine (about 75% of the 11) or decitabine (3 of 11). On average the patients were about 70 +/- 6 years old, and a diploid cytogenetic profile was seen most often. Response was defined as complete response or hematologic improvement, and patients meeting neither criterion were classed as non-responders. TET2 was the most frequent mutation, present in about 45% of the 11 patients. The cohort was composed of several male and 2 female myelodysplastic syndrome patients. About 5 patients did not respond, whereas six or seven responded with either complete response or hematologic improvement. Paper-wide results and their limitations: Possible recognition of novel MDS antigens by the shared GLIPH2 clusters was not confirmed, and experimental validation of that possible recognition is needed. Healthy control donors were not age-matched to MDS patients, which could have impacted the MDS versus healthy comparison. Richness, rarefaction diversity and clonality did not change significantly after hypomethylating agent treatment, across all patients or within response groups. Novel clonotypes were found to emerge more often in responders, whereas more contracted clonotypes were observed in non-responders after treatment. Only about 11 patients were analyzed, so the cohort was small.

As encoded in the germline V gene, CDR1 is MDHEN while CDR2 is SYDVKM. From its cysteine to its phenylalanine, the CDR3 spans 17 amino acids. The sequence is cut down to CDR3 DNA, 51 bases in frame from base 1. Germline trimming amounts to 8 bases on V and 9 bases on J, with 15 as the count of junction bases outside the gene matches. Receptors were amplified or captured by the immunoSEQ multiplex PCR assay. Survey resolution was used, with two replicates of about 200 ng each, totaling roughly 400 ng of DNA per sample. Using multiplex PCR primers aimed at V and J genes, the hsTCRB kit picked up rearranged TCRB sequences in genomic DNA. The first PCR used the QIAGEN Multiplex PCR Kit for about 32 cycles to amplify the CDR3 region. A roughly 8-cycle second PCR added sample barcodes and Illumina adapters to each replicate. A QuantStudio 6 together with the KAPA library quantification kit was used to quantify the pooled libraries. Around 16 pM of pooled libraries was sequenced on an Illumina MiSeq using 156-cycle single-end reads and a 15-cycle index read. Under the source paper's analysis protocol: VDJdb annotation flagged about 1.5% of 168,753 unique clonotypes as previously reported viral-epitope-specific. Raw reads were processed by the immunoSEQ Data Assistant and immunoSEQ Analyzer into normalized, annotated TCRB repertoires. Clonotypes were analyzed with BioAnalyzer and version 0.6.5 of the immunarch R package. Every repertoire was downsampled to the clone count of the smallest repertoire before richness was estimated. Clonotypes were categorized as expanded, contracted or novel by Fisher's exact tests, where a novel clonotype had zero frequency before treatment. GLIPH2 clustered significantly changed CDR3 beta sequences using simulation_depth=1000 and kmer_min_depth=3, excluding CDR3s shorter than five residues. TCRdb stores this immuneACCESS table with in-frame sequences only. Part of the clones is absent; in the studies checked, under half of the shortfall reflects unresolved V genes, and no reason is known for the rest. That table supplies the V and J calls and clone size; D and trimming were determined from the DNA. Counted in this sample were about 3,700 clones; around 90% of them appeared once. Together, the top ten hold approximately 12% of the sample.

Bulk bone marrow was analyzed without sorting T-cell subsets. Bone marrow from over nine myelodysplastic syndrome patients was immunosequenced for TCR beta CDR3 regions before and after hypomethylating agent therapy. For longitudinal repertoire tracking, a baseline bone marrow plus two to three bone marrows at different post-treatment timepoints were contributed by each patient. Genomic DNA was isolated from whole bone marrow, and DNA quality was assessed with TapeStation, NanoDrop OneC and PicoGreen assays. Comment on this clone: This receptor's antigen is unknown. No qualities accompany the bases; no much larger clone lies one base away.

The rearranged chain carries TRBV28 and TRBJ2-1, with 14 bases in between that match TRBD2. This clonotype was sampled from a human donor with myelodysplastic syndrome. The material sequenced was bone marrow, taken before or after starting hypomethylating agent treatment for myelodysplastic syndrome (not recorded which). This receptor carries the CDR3 CASGIAGTSGSRSEQFF. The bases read TGTGCCAGCGGAATCGCGGGGACTAGCGGGAGCAGGAGTGAGCAGTTCTTC.